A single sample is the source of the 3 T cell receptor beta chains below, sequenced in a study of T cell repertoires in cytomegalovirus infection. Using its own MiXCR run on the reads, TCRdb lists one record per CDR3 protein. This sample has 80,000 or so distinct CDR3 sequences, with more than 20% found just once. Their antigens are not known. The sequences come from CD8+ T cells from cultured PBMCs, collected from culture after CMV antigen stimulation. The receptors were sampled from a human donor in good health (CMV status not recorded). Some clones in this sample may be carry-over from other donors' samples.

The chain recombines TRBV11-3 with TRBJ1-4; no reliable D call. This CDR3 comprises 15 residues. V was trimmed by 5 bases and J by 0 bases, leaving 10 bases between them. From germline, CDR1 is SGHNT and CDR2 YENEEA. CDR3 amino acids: CASSRTQATNEKLFF. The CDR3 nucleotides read TGTGCCAGCAGCCGAACCCAGGCAACTAATGAAAAACTGTTTTTT. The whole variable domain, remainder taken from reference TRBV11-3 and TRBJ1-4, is EAGVVQSPRYKIIEKKQPVAFWCNPISGHNTLYWYLQNLGQGPELLIRYENEEAVDDSQLPKDRFSAERLKGVDSTLKIQPAELGDSAVYLCASSRTQATNEKLFFGSGTQLSVL.

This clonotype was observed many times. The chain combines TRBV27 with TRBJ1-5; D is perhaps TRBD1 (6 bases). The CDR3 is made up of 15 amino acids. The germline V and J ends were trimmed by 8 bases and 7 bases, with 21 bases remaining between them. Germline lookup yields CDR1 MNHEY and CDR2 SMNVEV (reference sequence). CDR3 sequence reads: CASRPSGGPGQPQHF. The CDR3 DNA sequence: TGTGCCAGCCGACCCTCCGGGGGCCCGGGGCAGCCCCAGCATTTT.

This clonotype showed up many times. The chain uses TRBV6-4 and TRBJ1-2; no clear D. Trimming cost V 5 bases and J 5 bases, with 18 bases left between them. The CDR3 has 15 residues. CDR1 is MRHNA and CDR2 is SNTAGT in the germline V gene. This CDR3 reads CASSPDSAGIYGYTF. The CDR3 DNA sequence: TGTGCCAGCAGTCCAGACTCTGCTGGGATATATGGCTACACCTTC.